Listed below are T cell receptor beta chains from one sample, sequenced in a study of T cell responses to AZD1222 COVID-19 vaccine. Using immunoSEQ multiplex PCR, the repertoire was profiled, and TCRdb retains in-frame clones only, with some absent. Of approximately 110,000 clones listed, about 90% were seen once; the top ten hold 7.5%. This sample comprised peripheral blood, obtained on day 0 of AZD1222 vaccination. These TCRs come from an adult in good health. CDR3s include the opening cysteine and the closing phenylalanine or tryptophan. Fields, in order: D gene, clone size, V gene, CDR3 length, J gene, CDR3 DNA, CDR3 protein. The D gene is left open where the match is weak. Clone size is not always given. Where it is, it says once, few, many or a class for expanded clones.

.	.	TRBV30	13	TRBJ1-1	TGTGCCAGTTTCGGGGCTAGTGGCACTGAAGCTTTCTTT	CASFGASGTEAFF
TRBD2	.	TRBV2	14	TRBJ2-7	TGTGCCAGCAGTGCCGGGGGGGGCCCCAACGAGCAGTACTTC	CASSAGGGPNEQYF
TRBD2	.	TRBV30	18	TRBJ2-1	TGTGCCTGGAGTGCCACGGGACTAGCGGGACCTTCCTACAATGAGCAGTTCTTC	CAWSATGLAGPSYNEQFF
.	.	TRBV6-2/TRBV6-3	14	TRBJ2-5	TGTGCCAGCAGTTTCTGGGACTTCCAAGAGACCCAGTACTTC	CASSFWDFQETQYF
.	.	TRBV11-2	13	TRBJ1-2	TGTGCCAGCAGCTCGACCGGTACAGGAGGCTACACCTTC	CASSSTGTGGYTF
.	few	TRBV5-8	16	TRBJ1-4	TGTGCCAGCAGTTCAATGCGGGAGGGAACTAATGAAAAACTGTTTTTT	CASSSMREGTNEKLFF
TRBD1	.	TRBV6-5	14	TRBJ2-7	TGTGCCAGCCATACCGGGACAGAGGCCTACGAGCAGTACTTC	CASHTGTEAYEQYF
.	.	TRBV6-5	13	TRBJ1-2	TGTGCCAGCAGTTACAGCGGAAGCTATGGCTACACCTTC	CASSYSGSYGYTF
TRBD1	.	TRBV6-5	13	TRBJ1-1	TGTGCCAGCAGACAGGGGTTAGAAACTGAAGCTTTCTTT	CASRQGLETEAFF
.	.	TRBV6-6	14	TRBJ1-2	TGTGCCAGCAGTTACGCAGCAGCCCGAGGGGGCTACACCTTC	CASSYAAARGGYTF
TRBD1	.	TRBV7-8	16	TRBJ1-2	TGTGCCAGCAGCTTTGGACGGGACAGGTCTCTCTATGGCTACACCTTC	CASSFGRDRSLYGYTF
TRBD1	.	TRBV7-2	14	TRBJ1-1	TGTGCCAGCAGCCCTCAAACAGGGGGCACTGAAGCTTTCTTT	CASSPQTGGTEAFF
.	.	TRBV10-2	13	TRBJ1-5	TGCGCCAGCACGCTAGGGGCAAATCAGCCCCAGCATTTT	CASTLGANQPQHF
.	.	TRBV25-1	15	TRBJ1-2	TGTGCCAGCAGTGAATGGAAGGGCGCCCACTATGGCTACACCTTC	CASSEWKGAHYGYTF
TRBD2	.	TRBV7-9	19	TRBJ2-5	TGTGCCAGCAGCTCTAGACAGCGATTAAGGCTAGCGGGTGACGAGACCCAGTACTTC	CASSSRQRLRLAGDETQYF
.	.	TRBV6-5	12	TRBJ2-1	TGTGCCATCTCAGGGGTTTACAATGAGCAGTTCTTC	CAISGVYNEQFF
TRBD1	.	TRBV6-5	15	TRBJ2-3	TGTGCCAGCAGTTACAGGGGGCCTCTCACAGATACGCAGTATTTT	CASSYRGPLTDTQYF
TRBD2	.	TRBV18	16	TRBJ2-3	TGTGCCAGCTCACCACCACTAGCGGGAGGGCGTGATACGCAGTATTTT	CASSPPLAGGRDTQYF
.	once	TRBV28	13	TRBJ2-3	TGTGCCAGCAGTTTCCCCTTTGGAGATACGCAGTATTTT	CASSFPFGDTQYF
.	.	TRBV13	14	TRBJ2-7	TGTGCCAGCAGCCCCCGGGACACCACCTACGAGCAGTACTTC	CASSPRDTTYEQYF
TRBD2	.	TRBV7-8	17	TRBJ2-1	TGTGCCAGCAGCCAAATCCTAGCGGGCATTTCCTACAATGAGCAGTTCTTC	CASSQILAGISYNEQFF
.	.	TRBV19	14	TRBJ1-2	TGTGCCAGTAGTCTCCAGGGGTCCTCTGGTGGCTACACCTTC	CASSLQGSSGGYTF
.	once	TRBV24-1	14	TRBJ1-2	TGTGCCACCAGTGATTTTCTTCGATCGGGAGGCTACACCTTC	CATSDFLRSGGYTF
.	.	TRBV7-9	14	TRBJ2-1	TGTGCCAGCAGCTTACGACCCAACGGCAATGAGCAGTTCTTC	CASSLRPNGNEQFF
.	.	TRBV12-3/TRBV12-4	13	TRBJ1-1	TGTGCCAGCAGTCGAACAGGGTACGCTGAAGCTTTCTTT	CASSRTGYAEAFF
.	.	TRBV5-1	16	TRBJ2-5	TGCGCCAGCAGCCCCCGCCGGGACACTTTCCAAGAGACCCAGTACTTC	CASSPRRDTFQETQYF
.	.	TRBV10-3	14	TRBJ1-5	TGTGCCATCAGTAGGGACATTAGCAATCAGCCCCAGCATTTT	CAISRDISNQPQHF
.	few	TRBV19	15	TRBJ1-1	TGTGCCAGTAGTATAGGTCCCTTGAGGGGGACCGAAGCTTTCTTT	CASSIGPLRGTEAFF
TRBD1	.	TRBV6-5	15	TRBJ1-5	TGTGCCAGCAGTACGGGACAGGGAAGCAATCAGCCCCAGCATTTT	CASSTGQGSNQPQHF
.	.	TRBV12-3/TRBV12-4	13	TRBJ1-5	TGTGCCAGCAGTTTAGCCGCTGGTCAGCCCCAGCATTTT	CASSLAAGQPQHF
TRBD1	.	TRBV18	16	TRBJ2-7	TGTGCCAGCTCACCCGTGAGCACAGGGGTAACCTACGAGCAGTACTTC	CASSPVSTGVTYEQYF
.	.	TRBV7-2	12	TRBJ1-2	TGTGCCAGCAGCTTAGACAACTATGGCTACACCTTC	CASSLDNYGYTF
.	.	TRBV3-1/TRBV3-2	15	TRBJ1-5	TGTGCCAGCAGCCACTCACTTACGGGGGACCAGCCCCAGCATTTT	CASSHSLTGDQPQHF
TRBD1	.	TRBV10-2	18	TRBJ2-7	TGCGCCAGCAGACGGGGACAGGGGCCGAAGACCTACCCCTACGAGCAGTACTTC	CASRRGQGPKTYPYEQYF
TRBD1	.	TRBV6-5	14	TRBJ1-3	TGTGCCAGCAGTACAGGGGCTACTGGAAACACCATATATTTT	CASSTGATGNTIYF
.	.	TRBV9	13	TRBJ1-2	TGTGCCAGCAGCGTAGGTAGCGGACCGGGCTACACCTTC	CASSVGSGPGYTF
.	.	TRBV5-4	14	TRBJ1-5	TGTGCCAGCAGCTTGGCCGGCTACAATCAGCCCCAGCATTTT	CASSLAGYNQPQHF
.	.	TRBV10-2	16	TRBJ1-6	TGCGCCAGCAGCTCCCGGGTAGGGAACGACAATTCACCCCTCCACTTT	CASSSRVGNDNSPLHF
.	once	TRBV5-1	13	TRBJ1-1	TGCGCCAGCAGCTCTCAGGGGCAGACTGAAGCTTTCTTT	CASSSQGQTEAFF
.	.	TRBV9	12	TRBJ2-3	TGTGCCAGCAGCGCCCAGATAGATACGCAGTATTTT	CASSAQIDTQYF
.	.	TRBV9	13	TRBJ2-7	TGTGCCAGCAGCGTCGGTGGGACCTACGAGCAGTACTTC	CASSVGGTYEQYF
TRBD1	.	TRBV25-1	16	TRBJ1-2	TGTGCCAGCAGTGCTACCGGGACAGCCTTTAACTATGGCTACACCTTC	CASSATGTAFNYGYTF
.	.	TRBV5-5	13	TRBJ2-7	TGTGCCAGCAGTCTCACAGGTCACTACGAGCAGTACTTC	CASSLTGHYEQYF
.	.	TRBV5-6	15	TRBJ1-5	TGTGCCAGCAGCGCAGGGAGAAATAGCAATCAGCCCCAGCATTTT	CASSAGRNSNQPQHF
.	.	TRBV5-8	15	TRBJ1-2	TGTGCCAGCAGCTTAAACACGGGTTATAACTATGGCTACACCTTC	CASSLNTGYNYGYTF